Following are 21 T cell receptor beta chains from one sample sequenced in a study of OX40 agonist ivuxolimab in advanced cancers. Generated by immunoSEQ multiplex PCR, the TCRdb table keeps only in-frame clones and is missing some. This table has tens of thousands of clones, 80% to 90% appearing once. This specimen was CD4+ or CD8+ T cells sorted from blood, taken in a trial of the OX40 agonist ivuxolimab. The receptors were sampled from an adult with an advanced solid tumor such as melanoma, head and neck, liver or kidney cancer.

V gene TRBV5-8 combines with J gene TRBJ2-7; the D is unclear. The CDR3 length is 14 residues. The V and J ends lost 6 bases and 2 bases respectively, with 15 bases between them. Germline CDR1 and CDR2: SGHTS and YDEGEE. The CDR3 sequence is CASTHTQPPYEQYF. The CDR3 DNA reads TGTGCCAGCACCCATACACAGCCCCCCTACGAGCAGTACTTC.

The V and J genes are TRBV5-4 and TRBJ2-6; D is uncertain. The CDR3 has 16 residues. CDR1 is SGHNT and CDR2 is YYREEE in the germline V gene (reference sequence). Trimming shortened V by 2 bases and J by 0 bases, and 9 bases separated the two germline ends. The CDR3 nucleotides read TGTGCCAGCAGCTTCATGTTCGGCTCTGGGGCCAACGTCCTGACTTTC. It translates to CASSFMFGSGANVLTF. Full variable domain (missing parts from reference TRBV5-4 and TRBJ2-6): ETGVTQSPTHLIKTRGQQVTLRCSSQSGHNTVSWYQQALGQGPQFIFQYYREEENGRGNFPPRFSGLQFPNYSSELNVNALELDDSALYLCASSFMFGSGANVLTFGAGSRLTVL.

J is TRBJ2-1 and V is TRBV7-2; tentative D call: TRBD1 (6 bases). Germline CDR1 SGHTA, CDR2 FQGNSA. With 2 bases removed from V and 4 bases from J, the gap between germline ends came to 18 bases. The CDR3 consists of 17 residues. The CDR3 sequence is CASSLLGQGRGYNEQFF. In DNA, the CDR3 is TGTGCCAGCAGCTTACTCGGCCAGGGGCGAGGGTACAATGAGCAGTTCTTC.

Comments on this clone: In the same sample, other DNA sequences code for this CDR3. The CDR3 loop is CASSRDSFSYNEQFF. CDR3 DNA: TGTGCCAGCTCCCGGGACTCCTTCTCCTACAATGAGCAGTTCTTC. The chain employs TRBV18 and TRBJ2-1, with D maybe TRBD2 (6 bases). CDR3 size: 15 residues. The V gene's germline CDR1 is KGHSH and CDR2 LQKENI. V shed 6 bases and J shed 0 bases, with 12 bases lying between them. The full variable domain, in which reference TRBV18 and TRBJ2-1 provide the parts outside the CDR3, is NAGVMQNPRHLVRRRGQEARLRCSPMKGHSHVYWYRQLPEEGLKFMVYLQKENIIDESGMPKERFSAEFPKEGPSILRIQQVVRGDSAAYFCASSRDSFSYNEQFFGPGTRLTVL.

The chain carries TRBV19 and TRBJ2-3; D ambiguous. Germline values: CDR1 LNHDA, CDR2 SQIVND (reference sequence). V was trimmed by 3 bases and J by 3 bases, leaving 7 bases between them. This CDR3 has 13 amino acids. The chain's CDR3 is CASSIGFTDTQYF. The CDR3 region has the DNA TGTGCCAGTAGTATTGGGTTTACAGATACGCAGTATTTT.

The gene calls are TRBV5-1 and TRBJ2-1; 8 positions agree with TRBD2. The CDR3 runs 15 residues. In germline, CDR1 is SGHRS, CDR2 YFSETQ. J was trimmed by 1 base and V by 5 bases; bases with no gene match: 5. CDR3 sequence (DNA): TGCGCCAGCAGTACCGGGACTAGTTCCTACAATGAGCAGTTCTTC. Translating it yields CASSTGTSSYNEQFF.

V gene TRBV6-5 combines with J gene TRBJ1-5; 9 nucleotides line up with TRBD1. J gave up 4 bases and V 6 bases, and 4 bases lay outside the gene matches. The germline gives CDR1 MNHEY, CDR2 SVGAGI. The CDR3 sequence is 14 residues long. The CDR3 nucleotides read TGTGCCAGCAGCAGGACAGGGGATAATCAGCCCCAGCATTTT. Translating it yields CASSRTGDNQPQHF.

The chain carries TRBV18 and TRBJ1-5, with D possibly TRBD1 on 5 matching bases. Trimming stripped 3 bases from V and 12 bases from J, with 18 bases between. The CDR3 runs to 14 residues. In germline, CDR1 is KGHSH, CDR2 LQKENI. The DNA for the CDR3 is TGTGCCAGCTCACCCGGAGGACAAATCCGATTCCAGCATTTT. Its translation is CASSPGGQIRFQHF.

The rearrangement uses TRBV29-1 and TRBJ2-6, with 9 positions matching TRBD1. Germline V CDR1 and CDR2: SQVTM, ANQGSEA. The CDR3 covers 18 residues. The V segment lost 3 bases and the J segment 3 bases; nucleotides outside the gene matches: 12. CDR3 bases: TGCAGCGTTGAGGAGGACAGGGGTGGGTCGATTGGGGCCAACGTCCTGACTTTC. Protein product: CSVEEDRGGSIGANVLTF.

To note about this clone: Different DNA sequences within this sample yield the same CDR3. This chain links TRBV18 with TRBJ2-3; D remains ambiguous. CDR3 length: 12 amino acids. CDR1 is KGHSH, CDR2 LQKENI, per germline. V was trimmed by 3 bases and J by 0 bases, leaving 1 base between them. The chain's CDR3 is CASSPSTDTQYF. CDR3 DNA: TGTGCCAGCTCACCTAGCACAGATACGCAGTATTTT.

The chain is built from TRBV6-6 and TRBJ2-7, with 9 bases identical to TRBD2. Trimming at V came to 6 bases and at J to 2 bases, leaving 8 bases not matched to a gene. This CDR3 has 15 residues. The V gene's germline CDR1 is MNHNY and CDR2 SVGAGI (reference sequence). Here the CDR3 reads CASSWPGLATYEQYF. CDR3 DNA: TGTGCCAGCAGCTGGCCGGGACTAGCAACCTACGAGCAGTACTTC.

This clone was recorded once. V is TRBV5-5 and J is TRBJ1-1, with TRBD1 identical over 9 bases. Unmatched junction bases numbered 9, after V lost 0 bases and J lost 6 bases. Germline CDR1 SGHKS, CDR2 YYEKEE (reference sequence). This CDR3 region has 16 residues. CDR3 protein: CASSLGYTGGVAEAFF. Written as DNA, the CDR3 is TGTGCCAGCAGCTTGGGCTACACAGGGGGCGTCGCTGAAGCTTTCTTT.

V usage is TRBV6-6 and J usage is TRBJ2-6, with TRBD2 as a possible D gene (6 bases). Germline CDR1 reads MNHNY; CDR2 reads SVGAGI (reference sequence). This CDR3 comprises 14 residues. V was pared by 5 bases and J by 2 bases, with 7 bases between. The CDR3 protein is CASSREAGANVLTF. CDR3 DNA sequence: TGTGCCAGCAGTAGGGAGGCTGGGGCCAACGTCCTGACTTTC.

In this sample, this clone turned up a few times. Here the CDR3 DNA reads TGCGCCAGCAGCTTGTTTGACCCCGGAAGGTCGGGCTACACCTTC. It yields the protein CASSLFDPGRSGYTF. V gene TRBV5-1 combines with J gene TRBJ1-2; D gene uncertain. The V end was cut by 1 base, the J end by 8 bases, with 18 bases between. The germline V gene encodes CDR1 SGHRS and CDR2 YFSETQ. The CDR3 extends over 15 amino acids.

V usage is TRBV5-1 and J usage is TRBJ2-3; D is ambiguous. The length of the CDR3 is 13 residues. From germline, CDR1 is SGHRS and CDR2 YFSETQ. V lost 0 bases and J 4 bases, leaving 6 bases between the germline ends. CDR3 DNA sequence: TGCGCCAGCAGCTTGGGGGCGCCAGATACGCAGTATTTT. Encoded protein: CASSLGAPDTQYF.

V gene TRBV10-3 combines with J gene TRBJ2-2, with 7 bases lining up with TRBD2. V lost 3 bases, J lost 0 bases, and 7 bases stayed unmatched. CDR1 is ENHRY, CDR2 SYGVKD, per germline. The CDR3 is 17 residues long. This chain's CDR3 is CAISERQGLSNTGELFF. In DNA form, the CDR3 reads TGTGCCATCAGTGAAAGGCAGGGACTATCGAACACCGGGGAGCTGTTTTTT.

V gene TRBV5-4 combines with J gene TRBJ1-2; TRBD1 aligns across 7 bases. Trimming at V came to 4 bases and at J to 7 bases, leaving 10 bases not matched to a gene. There are 14 residues in the CDR3. The germline gives CDR1 SGHNT, CDR2 YYREEE (reference sequence). This chain's CDR3 is CASSLGGRGAGYTF. The CDR3 coding sequence is TGTGCCAGCAGCCTAGGGGGCAGGGGAGCTGGCTACACCTTC.

The chain links TRBV6-1 to TRBJ1-5, with D possibly TRBD1 on 5 matching bases. The CDR3 loop spans 15 amino acids. Germline loops: CDR1 MNHNS, CDR2 SASEGT. Trimming cost V 7 bases and J 0 bases, with 13 bases left between them. CDR3 bases: TGTGCCAGCACCGACAGTAATTATAGCAATCAGCCCCAGCATTTT. As protein: CASTDSNYSNQPQHF.

Note on this clone: Other DNA sequences in this specimen translate into the identical CDR3. This rearrangement joins TRBV18 to TRBJ2-5, with a tentative D call TRBD2 (6 bases). The germline V and J ends were trimmed by 3 bases and 1 base, with 9 bases remaining between them. The CDR3 runs to 14 residues. Germline CDR1 is KGHSH and CDR2 is LQKENI. This CDR3 is CASSPGLLQETQYF. The DNA of the CDR3 is TGTGCCAGCTCACCGGGACTTCTCCAAGAGACCCAGTACTTC.

Notes on this clone: Other DNA sequences in the same sample also yield this CDR3. The chain combines TRBV2 with TRBJ2-5, with D perhaps TRBD2 (5 bases). Trimming stripped 5 bases from V and 5 bases from J, with 15 bases between. The CDR3 is made up of 14 amino acids. Germline CDR1 is SNHLY and CDR2 is FYNNEI. Here the CDR3 reads CASSSGRGGETQYF. The CDR3 DNA follows: TGTGCCAGCAGTAGCGGTCGGGGTGGGGAGACCCAGTACTTC.

The V and J genes are TRBV25-1 and TRBJ2-5; 11 bases fit TRBD1. Losses at the gene ends were 7 bases for V and 3 bases for J; bases not matched to a gene: 10. This CDR3 is 16 amino acids long. The germline V gene has CDR1 MGHDK and CDR2 SYGVNS. CDR3 DNA: TGTGCCAGCAACCACCGACCGGGACAGGGGGAAGAGACCCAGTACTTC. Protein: CASNHRPGQGEETQYF.